Listed here are 5 T cell receptor beta chains from one sample, sequenced in a study of technical replicates of blood from several donors. TCRdb's copy holds only in-frame clones and misses some; the assay was immunoSEQ multiplex PCR. The table includes around 68,000 clones, about 97% detected once. Sequencing was carried out using T cells isolated from PBMCs. The receptors originated from a human donor in good health.

The chain has TRBV7-2 and TRBJ2-2; 12 bases match TRBD2. The ends lost 4 bases at V and 4 bases at J; junction bases unmatched: 7. The CDR3 totals 17 residues. Per germline, CDR1 SGHTA and CDR2 FQGNSA. The CDR3, as DNA: TGTGCCAGCAGCTCGACTAGCGGGAGAGTGGGCACCGGGGAGCTGTTTTTT. Protein: CASSSTSGRVGTGELFF.

The chain couples TRBV19 to TRBJ2-5; 7 bases match TRBD2. The CDR3 length is 15 residues. Losses at the gene ends were 4 bases for V and 4 bases for J; bases not matched to a gene: 9. The germline V gene encodes CDR1 LNHDA and CDR2 SQIVND (reference sequence). This CDR3 is CASSTRGGRGETQYF. As DNA, the CDR3 is TGTGCCAGTAGTACCCGAGGAGGGAGGGGAGAGACCCAGTACTTC.

The chain couples TRBV9 to TRBJ2-1; 11 bases line up with TRBD2. Germline V gives CDR1 SGDLS, CDR2 YYNGEE. The CDR3 is 15 amino acids. V trimming: 3 bases; J trimming: 5 bases; junction bases outside the gene matches: 4. The CDR3 DNA is TGTGCCAGCAGCGGGGGGGGACTAGCGGACAATGAGCAGTTCTTC. Amino acids: CASSGGGLADNEQFF.

The rearrangement joins TRBV7-3 to TRBJ2-1; 16 bases align to TRBD2. Germline CDR1 and CDR2: SGHTA and FQGTGA. The CDR3 is 18 amino acids. V lost 0 bases, J lost 6 bases, and 5 bases stayed unmatched. The CDR3 region has the DNA TGTGCCAGCAGCTTAACCGGGACTAGCGGGAGGGCGTTCAATGAGCAGTTCTTC. Protein sequence: CASSLTGTSGRAFNEQFF.

The chain carries TRBV7-3 and TRBJ1-2; 7 nucleotides align to TRBD1. CDR1 and CDR2 from the germline V gene are SGHTA and FQGTGA. The CDR3 has 16 residues. J gave up 3 bases and V 8 bases, and 15 bases lay outside the gene matches. This CDR3 reads CASAPTGGRGDYGYTF. CDR3 sequence (DNA): TGTGCCAGCGCCCCGACTGGGGGCAGGGGGGACTATGGCTACACCTTC.